This is a list of T cell receptor beta chains from one sample in a study of cytomegalovirus exposure and HLA in healthy donors. Generated by immunoSEQ multiplex PCR, the TCRdb table keeps only in-frame clones and is missing some. This sample has under 120,000 clones; around 62% occur once, and the top ten carry 3.5% to 4%. Sample: PBMCs. These receptors were collected from a man aged 25 to 40 in good health and CMV-seropositive. The CDR3 runs from the conserved cysteine through the conserved F or W. The order of the fields is J gene, clone size, V gene, D gene, CDR3 protein, CDR3 DNA. A D gene is named only where the DNA matches it firmly. Rows give clone size only sometimes, using once, few, many, or a class for an expanded clone.

TRBJ1-1 . TRBV10-2 . CASSEAPPGSAFF TGCGCCAGCAGTGAGGCCCCCCCGGGATCGGCTTTCTTT
TRBJ2-5 . TRBV6-1 TRBD2 CASSAEGLDVETQYF TGTGCCAGCAGTGCCGAGGGACTAGATGTGGAGACCCAGTACTTC
TRBJ2-7 few TRBV11-1 TRBD2 CASSFDGGGLYEQYF TGTGCCAGCAGCTTCGACGGGGGGGGACTCTACGAGCAGTACTTC
TRBJ1-4 . TRBV7-9 TRBD1 CASSTGQGPNEKLFF TGTGCCAGCAGCACCGGACAGGGCCCTAATGAAAAACTGTTTTTT
TRBJ2-1 . TRBV7-9 TRBD2 CSSSLAPGLVHNEQFF TGTTCCAGCAGCTTAGCCCCGGGACTAGTGCACAATGAGCAGTTCTTC
TRBJ2-5 once TRBV21-1 . CASSKEGLGCETQYF TGTGCCAGCAGCAAAGAGGGACTAGGATGCGAGACCCAGTACTTC
TRBJ2-5 . TRBV18 TRBD1 CASGLTGTGEETQYF TGTGCCAGCGGACTCACCGGGACAGGCGAAGAGACCCAGTACTTC
TRBJ1-1 . TRBV10-3 . CAIIEGPYGEAFF TGTGCCATCATTGAGGGCCCTTATGGTGAAGCTTTCTTT
TRBJ1-1 . TRBV5-6 TRBD1 CASSFRDRAPTEAFF TGTGCCAGCAGCTTCCGGGACAGGGCCCCCACTGAAGCTTTCTTT
TRBJ2-1 few TRBV19 . CASSIQGGNEQFF TGTGCCAGTAGTATTCAGGGTGGGAATGAGCAGTTCTTC
TRBJ2-7 . TRBV10-3 TRBD2 CAIRGLAGGSSYEQYF TGTGCCATCAGGGGACTAGCGGGGGGGAGCTCCTACGAGCAGTACTTC
TRBJ2-7 . TRBV2 . CDQNAAYEQYF TGTGACCAGAATGCCGCCTACGAGCAGTACTTC
TRBJ1-6 few TRBV19 TRBD1 CASTRQGIDGPPLHF TGTGCCAGTACCCGACAGGGGATCGACGGGCCACCCCTCCACTTT
TRBJ1-1 . TRBV6-1 . CASSGRGGVDTEAFF TGTGCCAGCAGTGGCCGGGGAGGGGTGGACACTGAAGCTTTCTTT
TRBJ1-1 . TRBV27 . CASRTHTEAFF TGTGCCAGCAGAACTCACACTGAAGCTTTCTTT
TRBJ2-5 . TRBV25-1 . CASSGWQGETQYF TGTGCCAGCAGTGGTTGGCAGGGAGAGACCCAGTACTTC
TRBJ2-7 . TRBV14 . CASSQALGGPNQQYF TGTGCCAGCAGCCAAGCCCTTGGGGGCCCTAATCAGCAGTACTTC
TRBJ2-5 . TRBV5-1 . CASSVSTETQYF TGCGCCAGCAGTGTTTCTACAGAGACCCAGTACTTC
TRBJ1-1 . TRBV5-1 . CASSNDRPNTEAFF TGCGCCAGCAGCAACGACAGACCGAACACTGAAGCTTTCTTT
TRBJ2-7 . TRBV10-3 TRBD2 CATAPGGVYEQYF TGTGCCACCGCTCCGGGGGGGGTCTACGAGCAGTACTTC
TRBJ1-1 . TRBV19 . CASISPPGDNTEAFF TGTGCCAGTATCAGCCCTCCGGGGGATAACACTGAAGCTTTCTTT
TRBJ2-5 . TRBV5-1 . CASRGQQQETQYF TGCGCCAGCAGGGGGCAGCAACAAGAGACCCAGTACTTC
TRBJ1-1 few TRBV7-9 . CASSPQGRWTEAFF TGTGCCAGCAGCCCTCAGGGGCGGTGGACTGAAGCTTTCTTT
TRBJ1-1 once TRBV15 TRBD1 CATRVTGGRTEAFF TGTGCCACCAGAGTGACAGGGGGAAGGACTGAAGCTTTCTTT
TRBJ2-3 . TRBV7-8 . CASSPQSVSDTQYF TGTGCCAGCAGCCCCCAGAGCGTTTCCGATACGCAGTATTTT
TRBJ2-3 . TRBV9 TRBD2 CALSGGSPHTQYF TGTGCCCTTAGCGGGGGATCCCCCCATACGCAGTATTTT
TRBJ1-1 few TRBV10-3 . CAISSSNRDSEAFF TGTGCCATCAGTTCATCAAACCGGGACTCTGAAGCTTTCTTT
TRBJ2-7 . TRBV10-3 TRBD2 CAISESSGGGTYEQYF TGTGCCATCAGTGAGTCTAGCGGGGGGGGCACCTACGAGCAGTACTTC
TRBJ2-7 once TRBV11-1 . CASSSLTGSSYEQYF TGTGCCAGCAGCTCACTGACAGGCAGCTCCTACGAGCAGTACTTC
TRBJ1-2 . TRBV18 TRBD1 CASSPETGGGYTF TGTGCCAGCTCACCCGAGACAGGGGGTGGCTACACCTTC
TRBJ1-1 . TRBV18 . CASSLAGGVNTEAFF TGTGCCAGCTCACTCGCGGGCGGCGTGAACACTGAAGCTTTCTTT
TRBJ2-5 few TRBV7-3 . CASSPTGLQETQYF TGTGCCAGCAGCCCCACTGGGCTGCAAGAGACCCAGTACTTC
TRBJ2-4 . TRBV19 TRBD1 CASSIDLGQGVEGTKNIQYF TGTGCCAGTAGTATAGATCTAGGACAGGGTGTCGAAGGGACCAAAAACATTCAGTACTTC
TRBJ2-2 few TRBV2 TRBD2 CASSWASGRTGELFF TGTGCCAGCAGTTGGGCTAGCGGGCGTACCGGGGAGCTGTTTTTT
TRBJ1-3 . TRBV5-1 . CASSMTGSGNTIYF TGCGCCAGCAGCATGACAGGCTCCGGAAACACCATATATTTT
TRBJ2-2 . TRBV19 . CATSNTGELFF TGTGCCACCTCTAACACCGGGGAGCTGTTTTTT
TRBJ1-1 . TRBV19 TRBD1 CASSIQGARSEAFF TGTGCCAGTAGTATTCAGGGGGCGAGGTCTGAAGCTTTCTTT
TRBJ1-4 . TRBV11-3 . CASSPRQGGEKLFF TGTGCCAGCAGCCCCCGGCAGGGAGGTGAAAAACTGTTTTTT
TRBJ2-7 . TRBV7-2 . CASSLGGRLGEQYF TGTGCCAGCAGCTTGGGGGGGCGCCTCGGCGAGCAGTACTTC
TRBJ2-1 . TRBV5-4 TRBD2 CASSHQTSGPYNEQFF TGTGCCAGCAGCCACCAGACTAGCGGACCTTACAATGAGCAGTTCTTC
TRBJ2-2 few TRBV6-5 . CASSFRLSTGELFF TGTGCCAGCAGTTTCCGACTATCCACCGGGGAGCTGTTTTTT
TRBJ2-2 . TRBV27 . CASSLSGEWTGELFF TGTGCCAGCAGTTTGTCGGGGGAGTGGACCGGGGAGCTGTTTTTT
TRBJ2-3 . TRBV10-3 TRBD1 CAISESRTGLRTSTDTQYF TGTGCCATCAGTGAGTCCAGGACAGGGCTAAGAACTTCCACAGATACGCAGTATTTT
TRBJ1-4 . TRBV6-5 TRBD1 CASREGTVQNEKLFF TGTGCCAGCAGAGAGGGGACAGTCCAGAATGAAAAACTGTTTTTT
TRBJ1-2 . TRBV4-1 . CASSQEDDTWLNYGYTF TGCGCCAGCAGCCAAGAAGACGACACATGGCTTAACTATGGCTACACCTTC
TRBJ1-5 . TRBV10-3 . CAISDDLGAQPQHF TGTGCCATCAGTGATGATCTGGGGGCCCAGCCCCAGCATTTT
TRBJ2-1 . TRBV4-1 TRBD2 CASSPFSGAVGGDERFF TGCGCCAGCAGCCCCTTTAGCGGGGCCGTAGGGGGTGATGAGCGGTTCTTC
TRBJ1-1 . TRBV11-2 . CASSSRQTGGPMNTEAFF TGTGCCAGCAGCTCCAGACAAACGGGGGGACCGATGAACACTGAAGCTTTCTTT
TRBJ1-5 once TRBV4-1 . CASRGGIDSNQPQHF TGCGCCAGCAGGGGGGGGATTGATAGCAATCAGCCCCAGCATTTT
TRBJ1-2 few TRBV13 TRBD1 CASSEDRENGYTF TGTGCCAGCAGCGAGGACAGGGAGAATGGCTACACCTTC
TRBJ1-6 . TRBV25-1 . CAPERGAPNSPLHF TGTGCCCCGGAACGGGGGGCCCCTAATTCACCCCTCCACTTT
TRBJ2-4 . TRBV15 TRBD1 CATSRGDRGDIQYF TGTGCCACCAGCAGAGGGGACAGGGGTGACATTCAGTACTTC
TRBJ2-5 . TRBV18 TRBD1 CASSPPTGRETQYF TGTGCCAGCTCACCACCGACAGGGCGAGAGACCCAGTACTTC
TRBJ2-1 . TRBV2 . CASSPYNEQFF TGTGCCAGCAGCCCGTACAATGAGCAGTTCTTC
TRBJ1-4 . TRBV5-3 . CARSLSTVKCEKLFF TGTGCCAGAAGCTTGAGTACAGTTAAATGTGAAAAACTGTTTTTT
TRBJ2-4 . TRBV21-1 . CASSKRQGMNIQYF TGTGCCAGCAGCAAGAGGCAGGGGATGAACATTCAGTACTTC
TRBJ2-7 . TRBV5-1 . CASSTRDWSGEQYF TGCGCCAGCAGCACGCGGGACTGGAGCGGCGAGCAGTACTTC